A selection of T cell receptor beta chains follows, all from one sample in a study of neurological immune-mediated disorders. TCRdb re-analysed the 5' RACE reads in MiXCR, keeping a single row per CDR3 protein. Seen here are tens of thousands of distinct CDR3 sequences, over 3.5% observed once, and the top ten hold approximately 2%. The sample was CD4+ T cells from blood. These receptors were taken from a woman aged 40-49 years with multiple sclerosis. The CDR3 runs from the conserved cysteine through the conserved F or W. Fields, in order: J gene, V gene, clone size, D gene, CDR3 protein, CDR3 DNA. D genes are given only for firm matches. Only part of the rows carry a size: once, few, many, or a class if the clone is expanded.

TRBJ1-4,TRBV2,NA,NA,CASDEQGREKLFF,TGTGCCAGCGATGAGCAGGGTCGGGAAAAACTGTTTTTT
TRBJ1-1,TRBV3-1,NA,NA,CASSFYICSASRPTVNTEAFF,NA
TRBJ1-2,TRBV5-1,many,NA,CASSDPGNYGYTF,TGCGCCAGCAGCGATCCAGGGAATTACGGCTACACCTTC
TRBJ1-3,TRBV12-3/TRBV12-4,many,NA,CASSLGGGSGNTIYF,TGTGCCAGCAGTTTGGGAGGGGGCTCTGGAAACACCATATATTTT
TRBJ1-2,TRBV5-1,many,NA,CASSLFGTDISGYTF,TGCGCCAGCAGCTTATTTGGGACGGACATCTCAGGCTACACCTTC
TRBJ2-5,TRBV5-1,many,NA,CASSRTPGQYQETQYF,TGCGCCAGCAGCCGAACTCCGGGGCAGTACCAAGAGACCCAGTACTTC
TRBJ2-1,TRBV11-2,many,TRBD2,CASSRSGGSYNEQFF,TGTGCCAGCAGCCGTAGCGGGGGCTCCTACAATGAGCAGTTCTTC
TRBJ2-1,TRBV20-1,many,NA,CSARDHSGSSYNEQFF,TGCAGTGCTAGAGATCACTCAGGCAGCTCCTACAATGAGCAGTTCTTC
TRBJ2-6,TRBV5-1,many,NA,CASKPETSGANVLTF,TGCGCCAGCAAGCCGGAAACTTCTGGGGCCAACGTCCTGACTTTC
TRBJ2-7,TRBV5-1,many,NA,CASSWQGPTTSYEQYF,TGCGCCAGCAGTTGGCAGGGCCCGACGACATCCTACGAGCAGTACTTC
TRBJ1-3,TRBV5-1,many,TRBD1,CASSLRTGATGNTIYF,TGCGCCAGCAGCCTCAGGACAGGGGCAACTGGAAACACCATATATTTT
TRBJ2-5,TRBV20-1,many,NA,CSAPDIGETQYF,TGCAGTGCTCCCGACATCGGGGAGACCCAGTACTTC
TRBJ1-4,TRBV4-2,many,NA,CASSRDRIEEKLFF,TGTGCCAGCAGTCGGGACCGAATAGAGGAAAAACTGTTTTTT
TRBJ2-6,TRBV12-3/TRBV12-4,many,TRBD2,CASTAVAGGGSGANVLTF,TGTGCCAGCACCGCTGTAGCGGGGGGCGGCTCTGGGGCCAACGTCCTGACTTTC
TRBJ1-4,TRBV4-1,many,TRBD1,CASSQDVRGLREKLFF,TGCGCCAGCAGCCAAGATGTAAGGGGGCTGCGTGAAAAACTGTTTTTT
TRBJ1-1,TRBV29-1,many,NA,CSVENGPNTEAFF,TGCAGCGTTGAAAATGGTCCGAACACTGAAGCTTTCTTT
TRBJ1-2,TRBV6-5,many,NA,CASRTPTGIYGYTF,TGTGCCAGCAGGACGCCCACGGGAATCTATGGCTACACCTTC
TRBJ2-2,TRBV11-2,many,NA,CASSLMREAGELFF,TGTGCCAGCAGCTTAATGAGGGAGGCCGGGGAGCTGTTTTTT
TRBJ1-5,TRBV5-1,many,NA,CASSLEAGPRQPQHF,TGCGCCAGCAGCTTGGAGGCAGGGCCCAGGCAGCCCCAGCATTTT
TRBJ2-7,TRBV7-7,NA,NA,CTRSLDNSYEQYF,TGTACCCGCAGCTTAGACAACTCCTACGAGCAGTACTTC
TRBJ1-1,TRBV5-1,many,TRBD1,CASSPSGTGDTEAFF,TGCGCCAGCAGCCCGTCTGGGACAGGGGACACTGAAGCTTTCTTT
TRBJ2-3,TRBV27,many,TRBD2,CASTSGLAGVDTQYF,TGTGCCAGCACCTCAGGACTAGCGGGAGTAGATACGCAGTATTTT
TRBJ2-3,TRBV12-3/TRBV12-4,many,NA,CASSLGGLRTDTQYF,TGTGCCAGCAGTTTGGGGGGCCTCAGGACAGATACGCAGTATTTT
TRBJ1-2,TRBV27,many,NA,CASSLLRGFGGYTF,TGTGCCAGCAGTTTATTACGAGGGTTTGGTGGCTACACCTTC
TRBJ2-1,TRBV20-1,many,NA,CSARDPGDYGVNEQFF,TGCAGTGCTAGAGATCCGGGGGATTATGGCGTGAATGAGCAGTTCTTC
TRBJ1-1,TRBV5-1,many,TRBD1,CASSVTGGTNTEAFF,TGCGCCAGCAGCGTGACAGGGGGAACGAACACTGAAGCTTTCTTT
TRBJ1-5,TRBV20-1,many,NA,CSAPGSSNQPQHF,TGCAGTGCCCCCGGGAGTAGCAATCAGCCCCAGCATTTT
TRBJ1-3,TRBV6-5,many,NA,CASSGSGSGNTIYF,TGTGCCAGCAGTGGATCAGGGTCTGGAAACACCATATATTTT
TRBJ1-5,TRBV20-1,many,NA,CSARRRDQPQHF,TGCAGTGCTAGGAGGAGGGATCAGCCCCAGCATTTT
TRBJ2-1,TRBV9,many,NA,CASSVGVLSYNEQFF,TGTGCCAGCAGCGTTGGGGTTCTCTCCTACAATGAGCAGTTCTTC
TRBJ1-4,TRBV5-1,many,NA,CASSTQGVNEKLFF,TGCGCCAGCAGCACACAGGGAGTTAATGAAAAACTGTTTTTT
TRBJ1-2,TRBV2,NA,NA,CASTQDRSGYTF,TGTGCCAGCACCCAGGACAGAAGTGGCTACACCTTC
TRBJ1-5,TRBV12-3/TRBV12-4,many,NA,CASSPDSPNQPQHF,TGTGCCAGCAGTCCGGACAGCCCGAATCAGCCCCAGCATTTT
TRBJ2-3,TRBV5-1,many,NA,CASSLRSPSTDTQYF,TGCGCCAGCAGCCTCCGCAGTCCTAGCACAGATACGCAGTATTTT
TRBJ1-1,TRBV5-1,many,NA,CASSLDTGWGTEAFF,TGCGCCAGCAGCTTGGATACAGGATGGGGAACTGAAGCTTTCTTT
TRBJ1-6,TRBV20-1,many,NA,CSARGQGSSYNSPLHF,TGCAGTGCTAGAGGGCAGGGGAGCTCCTATAATTCACCCCTCCACTTT
TRBJ2-1,TRBV3-1,many,NA,CASSQRDGYNEQFF,TGTGCCAGCAGCCAAAGGGACGGCTACAATGAGCAGTTCTTC
TRBJ2-3,TRBV5-5,many,NA,CASSLVEGIRDTQYF,TGTGCCAGCAGCTTGGTCGAGGGAATAAGAGATACGCAGTATTTT
TRBJ2-7,TRBV3-1,NA,TRBD1,CASSQAITGVRNEQYF,TGTGCCAGCAGCCAAGCTATAACAGGGGTGAGGAACGAGCAGTACTTC
TRBJ2-5,TRBV5-1,many,NA,CASSYSGDETQYF,TGCGCCAGCAGCTACTCAGGGGACGAGACCCAGTACTTC
TRBJ1-5,TRBV20-1,many,TRBD1,CSARDRQGGRWGDQPQHF,TGCAGTGCTAGAGATAGGCAGGGGGGGCGCTGGGGCGATCAGCCCCAGCATTTT
TRBJ2-7,TRBV18,NA,NA,CTSSPSQMTSLYEQYF,TGTACCAGCTCACCGTCTCAAATGACTAGTCTCTACGAGCAGTACTTC
TRBJ1-5,TRBV10-3,many,TRBD1,CAISDQGALSNQPQHF,TGTGCCATCAGCGACCAGGGGGCGTTGAGCAATCAGCCCCAGCATTTT
TRBJ2-7,TRBV18,NA,TRBD2,CASSPGTSVPYEQYF,TGTGCCAGCTCACCCGGGACTAGCGTACCCTACGAGCAGTACTTC
TRBJ1-1,TRBV3-1,many,NA,CASSQSATWVTEAFF,TGTGCCAGCAGCCAATCCGCAACCTGGGTAACTGAAGCTTTCTTT
TRBJ1-6,TRBV7-8,few,NA,CASSLVSDAPLHF,TGTGCCAGCAGCTTAGTATCTGATGCACCCCTCCACTTT
TRBJ1-4,TRBV4-1,many,NA,CASSQRSVWTGEGEKLFF,TGCGCCAGCAGCCAACGGAGTGTTTGGACGGGGGAAGGTGAAAAACTGTTTTTT
TRBJ1-1,TRBV9,many,NA,CASSVSSQNTEAFF,TGTGCCAGCAGCGTGTCCAGCCAAAACACTGAAGCTTTCTTT
TRBJ2-7,TRBV9,NA,NA,CASSPGGQGDYEQYF,TGTGCCAGCAGCCCCGGGGGGCAGGGTGACTACGAGCAGTACTTC
TRBJ1-1,TRBV21-1,many,NA,CASRHRGGGGCHGDTEAFF,TGTGCCAGCAGACACCGGGGGGGGGGCGGCTGCCATGGGGACACTGAAGCTTTCTTT
TRBJ1-2,TRBV10-3,NA,NA,CAISEGGATYGYTF,TGTGCCATCAGTGAAGGAGGGGCTACCTATGGCTACACCTTC
TRBJ2-2,TRBV25-1,many,TRBD2,CASSEEGAAGAGELFF,TGTGCCAGCAGTGAAGAGGGAGCAGCGGGAGCCGGGGAGCTGTTTTTT
TRBJ2-1,TRBV20-1,many,TRBD2,CSAGGLATNEQFF,TGCAGTGCTGGAGGACTAGCTACTAATGAGCAGTTCTTC
TRBJ2-1,TRBV7-8,many,NA,CASSLGTNNEQFF,TGTGCCAGCAGCTTAGGGACTAACAATGAGCAGTTCTTC
TRBJ2-7,TRBV5-1,many,NA,CASSPMTRSYEQYF,TGCGCCAGCAGCCCTATGACACGATCCTACGAGCAGTACTTC
TRBJ2-3,TRBV20-1,many,NA,CSARSAGLPTDTQYF,TGCAGTGCTAGAAGTGCGGGGTTACCCACAGATACGCAGTATTTT
TRBJ1-4,TRBV7-8,many,NA,CASSLARGASNEKLFF,TGTGCCAGCAGCTTAGCCCGGGGGGCCTCTAATGAAAAACTGTTTTTT